The 8 T cell receptor beta chains reported below all come from one sample, sequenced in a study of blood T cell repertoires in COVID-19. TCRdb keeps only in-frame clones here, not all; method: immunoSEQ multiplex PCR. This sample has 380,000 or so clones, with 89% found just once. The sample was peripheral blood. These receptors originate from a man in his forties with acute or convalescent COVID-19.

The chain joins TRBV28 to TRBJ2-7; 11 bases are shared with TRBD2. The CDR3 loop spans 15 amino acids. Germline assignment: CDR1 MDHEN and CDR2 SYDVKM. The junction had 9 bases not matched to a gene; V was cut back by 6 bases and J by 5 bases. The CDR3 coding sequence is TGTGCCAGCAGCCCCCGTGGTAGCGGGGGGGACGAGCAGTACTTC. Its translation: CASSPRGSGGDEQYF.

The CDR3 DNA reads as TGTGCCAGCAGCTACCTAACGAGGGATGAATCACCCCTCCACTTT. Translation gives CASSYLTRDESPLHF. This chain connects TRBV11-2 to TRBJ1-6; D unclear. This CDR3 has 15 residues. Trimming took off 4 bases at V and 10 bases at J, with 17 bases between the two ends. CDR1 is SGHAT, CDR2 FQNNGV, per germline. The whole variable domain, filled in from reference TRBV11-2 and TRBJ1-6, reads EAGVAQSPRYKIIEKRQSVAFWCNPISGHATLYWYQQILGQGPKLLIQFQNNGVVDDSQLPKDRFSAERLKGVDSTLKIQPAKLEDSAVYLCASSYLTRDESPLHFGNGTRLTVT.

This chain connects TRBV7-2 to TRBJ1-2; tentative D call: TRBD1 (6 bases). The CDR3 runs to 11 residues. In germline, CDR1 is SGHTA, CDR2 FQGNSA. With 11 bases removed from V and 3 bases from J, the gap between germline ends came to 10 bases. CDR3 nucleotide sequence: TGTGCCGACAGGTCTTACTATGGCTACACCTTC. Protein sequence: CADRSYYGYTF.

The chain combines TRBV27 with TRBJ1-2; TRBD1 aligns across 7 bases. This CDR3 spans 15 amino acids. V lost 8 bases, J lost 5 bases, and 14 bases stayed unmatched. CDR1 and CDR2 (germline): MNHEY, SMNVEV (reference sequence). CDR3 loop: CASGMGLQGVYGYTF. As DNA, the CDR3 is TGTGCCAGCGGGATGGGGCTCCAGGGGGTTTATGGCTACACCTTC.

This rearrangement joins TRBV19 to TRBJ2-1, with 9 bases that match TRBD1. Germline CDR1 is LNHDA and CDR2 is SQIVND (reference sequence). This CDR3 is built from 16 residues. The trim removed 4 bases at V and 7 bases at J, leaving 11 bases unmatched. For the CDR3, the DNA is TGTGCCAGTAGTAAGAACAGGGGGCTTGAACTAAATGAGCAGTTCTTC. Protein: CASSKNRGLELNEQFF.

The chain couples TRBV6-5 to TRBJ2-2; D not certain. The CDR3 has 15 residues. V was clipped by 3 bases and J by 2 bases, with 10 bases between them. Looked up from germline, CDR1 is MNHEY and CDR2 is SVGAGI. Here the CDR3 reads CASSYMAVNTGELFF. CDR3 coding DNA: TGTGCCAGCAGTTATATGGCTGTTAACACCGGGGAGCTGTTTTTT.

The CDR3 region is CAISESGRGRDEQFF. CDR3 bases: TGTGCCATCAGTGAGTCCGGGAGGGGGAGGGATGAGCAGTTCTTC. The V gene is TRBV10-3, the J gene TRBJ2-1, with 8 bases fitting TRBD2. The CDR3 extends over 15 amino acids. Germline CDR1 reads ENHRY; CDR2 reads SYGVKD. V was pared by 0 bases and J by 8 bases, with 6 bases of the junction left unmatched.

The CDR3 region is CASSQDLGLAGRTDTQYF. CDR3 in DNA: TGTGCCAGCAGCCAAGATCTGGGACTAGCGGGCCGCACAGATACGCAGTATTTT. V usage is TRBV3-1 (or the pseudogene TRBV3-2) and J usage is TRBJ2-3, with 12 bases fitting TRBD2. CDR1 is LGHDT, CDR2 YNNKEL, per germline (reference sequence). The CDR3 consists of 18 residues. V was pared by 0 bases and J by 1 base, with 5 bases of the junction left unmatched.